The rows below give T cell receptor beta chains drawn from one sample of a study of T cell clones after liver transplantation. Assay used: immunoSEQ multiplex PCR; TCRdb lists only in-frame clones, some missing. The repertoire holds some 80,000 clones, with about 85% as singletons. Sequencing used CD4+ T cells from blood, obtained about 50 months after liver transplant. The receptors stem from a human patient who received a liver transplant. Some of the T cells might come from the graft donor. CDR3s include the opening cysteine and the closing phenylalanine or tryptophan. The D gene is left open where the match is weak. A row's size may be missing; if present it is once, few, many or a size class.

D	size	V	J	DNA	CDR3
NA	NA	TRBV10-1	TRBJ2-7	TGCGCCCGCCTTGAGGGGTGCAGGTACGAGCAGTACTTC	CARLEGCRYEQYF
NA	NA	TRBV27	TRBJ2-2	TGTGCCAGCAGTTTAGGGAGCGTCGACACCGGGGAGCTGTTTTTT	CASSLGSVDTGELFF
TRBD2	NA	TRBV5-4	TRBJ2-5	TGTGCCACCGGTGGGGAGGGCAAAGAGACCCAGTACTTC	CATGGEGKETQYF
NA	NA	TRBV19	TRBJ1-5	TGTGCCAGTAGTATTAAGGGGTTTGGTCAGCCCCAGCATTTT	CASSIKGFGQPQHF
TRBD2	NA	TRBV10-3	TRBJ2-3	TGTGCCATCAGAGGGACTAGTCGACCTAGCACAGATACGCAGTATTTT	CAIRGTSRPSTDTQYF
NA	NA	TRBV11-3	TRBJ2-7	TGTGCCAGCAGCGGATCCCGGGCCGCGGGGGAGCAGTACTTC	CASSGSRAAGEQYF
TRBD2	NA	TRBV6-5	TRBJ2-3	TGTGCCAGCAGTTACTCCCGCGGGTTAGCGGGAGATACGCAGTATTTT	CASSYSRGLAGDTQYF
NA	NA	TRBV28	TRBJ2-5	TGTGCCAGCAGTTTATTCGGCGGCCAAGAGACCCAGTACTTC	CASSLFGGQETQYF
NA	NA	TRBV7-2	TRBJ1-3	TGTGCCAGCAGCTTAGGGGTAGGGGTCGGCAACACCATATATTTT	CASSLGVGVGNTIYF
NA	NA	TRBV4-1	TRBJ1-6	TGCGCCAGCAGCCGCCCCGGCTCGAATTCACCCCTCCACTTT	CASSRPGSNSPLHF
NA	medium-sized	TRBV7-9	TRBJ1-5	TGTGCCAGCAGCATGGAAGCTCAGCCCCAGCATTTT	CASSMEAQPQHF
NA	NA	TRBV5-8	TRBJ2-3	TGTGCCAGCAGCTTGTACTTGGATACGCAGTATTTT	CASSLYLDTQYF
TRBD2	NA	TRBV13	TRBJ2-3	TGTGCCAGCAGCCAAGCTGCGGGGGGGAGCACAGATACGCAGTATTTT	CASSQAAGGSTDTQYF
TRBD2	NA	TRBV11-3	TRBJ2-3	TGTGCCAGCAGCTCTCGAGCGGGGGGCACAGATACGCAGTATTTT	CASSSRAGGTDTQYF
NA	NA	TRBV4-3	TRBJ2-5	TGCGCCAGCAGCCAAGATGGGTCCGCGGAGACCCAGTACTTC	CASSQDGSAETQYF
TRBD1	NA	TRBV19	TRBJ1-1	TGTGCCAGCCGGGACAGGGGAAGAATGAACACTGAAGCTTTCTTT	CASRDRGRMNTEAFF
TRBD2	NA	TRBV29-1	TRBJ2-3	TGCAGCGTTCGAGCGGGAGAGCGTGGAGATACGCAGTATTTT	CSVRAGERGDTQYF
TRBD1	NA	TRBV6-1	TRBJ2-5	TGTGCCAGCAGCCTACAGGGGGGCCAGACCCAGTACTTC	CASSLQGGQTQYF
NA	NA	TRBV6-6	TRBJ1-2	TGTGCCAGCAGTAAACGGTGGGAGTTGAATGGCTACACCTTC	CASSKRWELNGYTF
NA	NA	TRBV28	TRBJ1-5	TGTGCCACCTCCCGGAGGGGCGGGGGGTGGAATCAGCCCCAGCATTTT	CATSRRGGGWNQPQHF
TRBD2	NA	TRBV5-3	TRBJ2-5	TGTGCCAGAAGCTTGAGGCTAGCGGGGGTGGAGACCCAGTACTTC	CARSLRLAGVETQYF
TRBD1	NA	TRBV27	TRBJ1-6	TGTGCCAGCAGTTTATTACAACAGGGGGCTTCACCCCTCCACTTT	CASSLLQQGASPLHF
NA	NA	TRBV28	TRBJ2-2	TGTGCCAGCAGTTTAGCGCAGGTCGGGTACACCGGGGAGCTGTTTTTT	CASSLAQVGYTGELFF
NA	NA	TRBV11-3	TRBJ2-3	TGTGCCAGCGCTGGAGATAGCGGAGCCAGCACAGATACGCAGTATTTT	CASAGDSGASTDTQYF
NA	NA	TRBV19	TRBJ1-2	TGTGCCAGTAGCAAATCGGACAGTGGTCTTACCAGGAACTATGGCTACACCTTC	CASSKSDSGLTRNYGYTF
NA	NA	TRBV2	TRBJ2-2	TGTGCCAGCAGTGTGGGGGGGGCCGTGAACACCGGGGAGCTGTTTTTT	CASSVGGAVNTGELFF
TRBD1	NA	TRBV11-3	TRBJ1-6	TGTGCCAGCAGCTTCGGGACAGTTAATTCACCCCTCCACTTT	CASSFGTVNSPLHF
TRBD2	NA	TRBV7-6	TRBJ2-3	TGTGCCAGCAGCTTCCGAGCGGGAGAGGGAGATACGCAGTATTTT	CASSFRAGEGDTQYF
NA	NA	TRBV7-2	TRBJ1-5	TGTGCCAGCAGCTTGAGGGCAGGGGAGGGGAATCAGCCCCAGCATTTT	CASSLRAGEGNQPQHF
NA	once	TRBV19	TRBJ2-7	TGTGCCAGTAGCCGGGGGCCGAGCTCCTACGAGCAGTACTTC	CASSRGPSSYEQYF
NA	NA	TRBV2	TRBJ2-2	TGTGCCAGCATTGGGCAGATTTACGGGGAGCTGTTTTTT	CASIGQIYGELFF
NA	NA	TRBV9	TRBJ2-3	TGTGCCAGCAGACAAACGTGGACTCCGCGGGGCACAGATACGCAGTATTTT	CASRQTWTPRGTDTQYF
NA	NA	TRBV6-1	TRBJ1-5	TGTGCCAGCAGGGGTTATAGCAATCAGCCCCAGCATTTT	CASRGYSNQPQHF
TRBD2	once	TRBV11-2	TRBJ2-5	TGTGCCAGCAGCGTGGGACTAGCGGGAGGTGGGAGGGAGACCCAGTACTTC	CASSVGLAGGGRETQYF
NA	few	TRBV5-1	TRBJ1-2	TGCGCCAGCAGCTTTGATGCAGGGGCAACGAACTATGGCTACACCTTC	CASSFDAGATNYGYTF
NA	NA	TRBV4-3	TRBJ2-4	TGCGCCAGCAGCCCCAATTCAGGGGCACTAGCCAAAAACATTCAGTACTTC	CASSPNSGALAKNIQYF
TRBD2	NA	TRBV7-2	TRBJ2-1	TGTGCCAGCAGCTTAGGAAGCGGGGGAAGGGGAAATGAGCAGTTCTTC	CASSLGSGGRGNEQFF
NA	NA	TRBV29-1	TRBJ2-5	TGCAGCGTAAGGACGGGGGAAGAGACCCAGTACTTC	CSVRTGEETQYF
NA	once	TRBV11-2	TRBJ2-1	TGTGCCAGCAGCCCGGGACGTAACAATGAGCAGTTCTTC	CASSPGRNNEQFF
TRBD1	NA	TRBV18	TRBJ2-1	TGTGCCAGCTCACCGGGACAGACGAATGAGCAGTTCTTC	CASSPGQTNEQFF
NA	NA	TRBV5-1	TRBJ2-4	TGCGCCAGCAGCTACGGACTGATTCTAGCCAAAAACATTCAGTACTTC	CASSYGLILAKNIQYF
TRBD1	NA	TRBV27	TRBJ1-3	TGTGCCAGCAGCCCACAGGGGGCTTTTGGAAACACCATATATTTT	CASSPQGAFGNTIYF
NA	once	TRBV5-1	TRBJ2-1	TGCGCCAGCAGCGTGGACGGAAATGAGCAGTTCTTC	CASSVDGNEQFF
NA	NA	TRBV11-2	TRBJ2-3	TGTGCCAGCAGCCCGGGTCATCATACGCAGTATTTT	CASSPGHHTQYF
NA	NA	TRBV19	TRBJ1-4	TGTGCCAGTAGCACTACCGCTGAAAAACTGTTTTTT	CASSTTAEKLFF
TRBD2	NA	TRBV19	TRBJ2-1	TGTGCCAGTAGTGCTCCCGGACTAGGACGGAATGAGCAGTTCTTC	CASSAPGLGRNEQFF
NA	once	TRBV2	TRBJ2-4	TGTGCCAGCAGTGGCTCTCTTGCTACCAAAAACATTCAGTACTTC	CASSGSLATKNIQYF
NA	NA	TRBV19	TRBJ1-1	TGTGCCAGTAGTATAGCAGGGGTAAGGCCTGAAGCTTTCTTT	CASSIAGVRPEAFF
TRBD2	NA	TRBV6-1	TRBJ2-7	TGTGCCATCTTAACTAGCGGAGTCTACGAGCAGTACTTC	CAILTSGVYEQYF
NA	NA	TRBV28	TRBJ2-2	TGTGCCAGTCACAGGGGGGGGACCGGGGAGCTGTTTTTT	CASHRGGTGELFF
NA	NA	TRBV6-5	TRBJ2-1	TGTGCCAGCAGCACCGGACAGACTAGATCCAATGAGCAGTTCTTC	CASSTGQTRSNEQFF
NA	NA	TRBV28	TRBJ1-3	TGTGCCAGCAGTCTCCACCTGAGTGCGGGAAACACCATATATTTT	CASSLHLSAGNTIYF
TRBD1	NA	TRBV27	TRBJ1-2	TGTGCCAGCAGTTCCTTTAGGGACAGTTATGGCTACACCTTC	CASSSFRDSYGYTF
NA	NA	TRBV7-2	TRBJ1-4	TGTGCCAGCAGCTTAAGACGGCAGCTTAATGAAAAACTGTTTTTT	CASSLRRQLNEKLFF